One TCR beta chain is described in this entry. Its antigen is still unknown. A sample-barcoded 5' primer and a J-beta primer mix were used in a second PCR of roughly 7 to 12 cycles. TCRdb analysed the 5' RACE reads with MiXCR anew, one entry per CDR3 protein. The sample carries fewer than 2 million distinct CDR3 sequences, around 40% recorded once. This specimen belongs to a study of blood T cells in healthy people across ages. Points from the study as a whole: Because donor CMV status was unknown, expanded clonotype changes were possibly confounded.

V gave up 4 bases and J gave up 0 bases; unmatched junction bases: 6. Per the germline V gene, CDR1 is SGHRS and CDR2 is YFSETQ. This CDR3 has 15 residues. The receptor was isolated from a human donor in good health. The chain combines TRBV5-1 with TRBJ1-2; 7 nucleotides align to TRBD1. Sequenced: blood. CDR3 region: CASSARQGANYGYTF. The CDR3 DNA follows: TGCGCCAGCAGCGCCCGACAGGGAGCTAACTATGGCTACACCTTC. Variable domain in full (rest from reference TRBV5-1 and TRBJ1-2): KAGVTQTPRYLIKTRGQQVTLSCSPISGHRSVSWYQQTPGQGLQFLFEYFSETQRNKGNFPGRFSGRQFSNSRSEMNVSTLELGDSALYLCASSARQGANYGYTFGSGTRLTVV.